This TCR beta chain stems from a study of T cell repertoires in cytomegalovirus infection (dated by TCRdb to about 2019). Broadly, across the study: The HLA type of each donor mattered for the analysis, because public TCR beta signatures pointed to carriage of CMV infection along with the matching HLA type. Broad study findings and their caveats: In both this cohort and an independent cohort of several hundred donors, the cumulative frequency of public TCR beta family members distinguished carriers of CMV infection plus the relevant HLA type. The ex vivo response was dominated by HLA-C-restricted CMV-specific TCR beta clonotypes, which also provided the single most frequent clonotype in two of eight donors.

Sequencing instrument: Illumina HiSeq 1500. TCRdb reanalyzed the raw reads on its own, using fastp at Q25 for trimming and MiXCR for clone calling, and kept in-frame beta chains. Every distinct CDR3 protein forms one entry, paired with its most common genes and DNA. The sample yields fewer than 550,000 distinct CDR3 sequences; about 15% were counted once. About 24% of the sample lies in the top ten. This clonotype has at least ten counts. The antigen it binds to is not known. Per-nucleotide qualities are absent, and no much larger clonotype sits a single base away. Counted from cysteine to phenylalanine, this CDR3 has 13 amino acids. The retained sequence is limited to the CDR3, 39 bases, with the frame set at the first base. The germline V gene sets CDR1 to ENHRY and CDR2 to SYGVKD. The V and J ends are trimmed by 3 bases and 1 base, leaving 6 bases between them.

The receptor was derived from a human donor in good health (CMV status not recorded). Some clones in this sample may be carry-over from other donors' samples. Sequencing was done on a sample of CD8+ T cells from PBMCs. Recombination linked TRBV10-3 to TRBJ2-5; the D gene lacks a confident call. The CDR3 protein: CAISDLAQETQYF. The nucleotide sequence is given as TGTGCCATCAGTGACTTGGCCCAAGAGACCCAGTACTTC.